Each of the 27 T cell receptor beta chains below was sequenced from the same sample in a study of glioma-infiltrating T cells after dendritic cell vaccination. Repertoires were generated with immunoSEQ multiplex PCR, while TCRdb's copy carries only in-frame clones and drops some. The sample shows around 90,000 clones, 79% of them seen only once. The source material was blood, sampled before dendritic cell vaccination. These receptors were taken from a human donor with glioblastoma.

The J gene is TRBJ1-1, the V gene TRBV25-1; D gene unclear. V lost 4 bases to trimming and J lost 2 bases, with 11 bases between them. The CDR3 totals 14 residues. Germline V gives CDR1 MGHDK, CDR2 SYGVNS. Here the CDR3 reads CASSATLLNTEAFF. CDR3 in DNA: TGTGCCAGCAGTGCCACCCTATTAAACACTGAAGCTTTCTTT.

The J gene is TRBJ1-1, the V gene TRBV6-1; 9 bases map to TRBD1. Trimming cost V 6 bases and J 3 bases; bases outside gene matches: 5. The CDR3 is 14 amino acids. Germline assignment: CDR1 MNHNS and CDR2 SASEGT. CDR3: CASRATGGDTEAFF. The CDR3 region has the DNA TGTGCCAGCAGGGCCACAGGGGGCGACACTGAAGCTTTCTTT.

This clone was picked up a small number of times. The gene calls are TRBV4-1 and TRBJ2-5, with a weak D call TRBD2 (6 bases). The length of the CDR3 is 15 residues. V was trimmed by 1 base and J by 2 bases, leaving 11 bases between them. In germline, CDR1 is MGHRA, CDR2 YSYEKL. The CDR3 here is CASSQGVAVQETQYF. For the CDR3, the DNA is TGCGCCAGCAGCCAAGGGGTAGCGGTACAAGAGACCCAGTACTTC.

The rearrangement joins TRBV5-1 to TRBJ1-3, with unresolved D. Trimming stripped 2 bases from V and 6 bases from J, with 12 bases between. Germline V gene sequence: CDR1 SGHRS, CDR2 YFSETQ. The CDR3 sequence is 14 residues long. CDR3 DNA: TGCGCCAGCAGCTTAAGAGGGCGCCAAAACACCATATATTTT. This sequence encodes CASSLRGRQNTIYF.

The chain combines TRBV18 with TRBJ2-1; 11 nucleotides agree with TRBD1. The CDR3 is made up of 16 amino acids. Germline CDR1 and CDR2: KGHSH and LQKENI. J was trimmed by 7 bases and V by 4 bases; bases with no gene match: 9. In nucleotides, the CDR3 is TGTGCCAGCTCACTACTAGGACAGGGGGCGCGAAATGAGCAGTTCTTC. It codes for CASSLLGQGARNEQFF.

The chain recombines TRBV27 with TRBJ2-3, with 7 bases that match TRBD2. The CDR3 length is 17 residues. Losses at the gene ends were 2 bases for V and 2 bases for J; bases not matched to a gene: 10. The V gene's germline CDR1 is MNHEY and CDR2 SMNVEV (reference sequence). The CDR3 sequence: CASSLPVRLAVTDTQYF. The CDR3 DNA reads as TGTGCCAGCAGTTTACCTGTCCGGCTAGCGGTCACAGATACGCAGTATTTT.

V gene TRBV28 combines with J gene TRBJ1-1, with a possible D match to TRBD1 (6 bases). Trimming shortened V by 2 bases and J by 3 bases, and 7 bases separated the two germline ends. The CDR3 has 13 amino acids. Looked up from germline, CDR1 is MDHEN and CDR2 is SYDVKM. The CDR3 coding sequence is TGTGCCAGCAGTTTAAACAGGGACACTGAAGCTTTCTTT. It encodes CASSLNRDTEAFF.

The rearrangement links TRBV5-1 to TRBJ2-1; no firm D call. V lost 4 bases and J lost 5, with 10 bases in between. Germline V gene data show CDR1 as SGHRS and CDR2 as YFSETQ. The CDR3 sequence is 13 residues long. DNA of the CDR3: TGCGCCAGCAGCGATACAGAAAACAATGAGCAGTTCTTC. This codes for CASSDTENNEQFF. The entire variable domain, with the rest obtained from reference TRBV5-1 and TRBJ2-1, is as follows: KAGVTQTPRYLIKTRGQQVTLSCSPISGHRSVSWYQQTPGQGLQFLFEYFSETQRNKGNFPGRFSGRQFSNSRSEMNVSTLELGDSALYLCASSDTENNEQFFGPGTRLTVL.

The CDR3 DNA reads as TGTGCCAGCAGTGGGGACTTGGGACAGGTAGATAATTCACCCCTCCACTTT. As protein: CASSGDLGQVDNSPLHF. This sequence joins TRBV6-1 and TRBJ1-6; 8 bases fit TRBD1. There are 17 residues in the CDR3. The V gene's germline CDR1 is MNHNS and CDR2 SASEGT. V lost 4 bases, J lost 5 bases, and 10 bases stayed unmatched.

The rearrangement joins TRBV5-1 to TRBJ2-5; 10 nucleotides agree with TRBD1. The CDR3 covers 14 residues. Trimming took 5 bases from V and 4 from J; bases not matched to a gene: 5. Germline V gives CDR1 SGHRS, CDR2 YFSETQ. CDR3 loop: CASRGQGTGETQYF. The CDR3 DNA sequence: TGCGCCAGCAGGGGACAGGGGACGGGAGAGACCCAGTACTTC. Full variable domain (outside the CDR3, taken from reference TRBV5-1 and TRBJ2-5): KAGVTQTPRYLIKTRGQQVTLSCSPISGHRSVSWYQQTPGQGLQFLFEYFSETQRNKGNFPGRFSGRQFSNSRSEMNVSTLELGDSALYLCASRGQGTGETQYFGPGTRLLVL.

CDR3 sequence reads: CSVHPGVGNTIYF. Here the CDR3 DNA reads TGCAGCGTTCATCCAGGGGTCGGAAACACCATATATTTT. The chain couples TRBV29-1 to TRBJ1-3, with D tentatively TRBD1 (6 bases). This CDR3 is built from 13 residues. CDR1 and CDR2 from the germline V gene are SQVTM and ANQGSEA. V lost 5 bases and J lost 4, with 12 bases in between.

This chain links TRBV2 with TRBJ1-1; TRBD1 is a possible D gene (6 bases). CDR1 is SNHLY and CDR2 is FYNNEI in the germline V gene. The length of the CDR3 is 12 residues. V lost 3 bases to trimming and J lost 10 bases, with 12 bases between them. As DNA, the CDR3 is TGTGCCAGCAGTGATTGGGGAGGGGGAGCTTTCTTT. This gives the protein CASSDWGGGAFF.

This clone came up a few times. The chain has TRBV27 and TRBJ2-5; 7 positions agree with TRBD1. The CDR3 has 13 residues. The V segment lost 2 bases and the J segment 5 bases; nucleotides outside the gene matches: 2. Germline CDR1 reads MNHEY; CDR2 reads SMNVEV (reference sequence). The CDR3 DNA sequence: TGTGCCAGCAGTTTACACAGGGGTGAGACCCAGTACTTC. This gives the protein CASSLHRGETQYF.

The DNA for the CDR3 is TGTGCCAGCAGCGTTGGACAGGCGGAAGAGACCCAGTACTTC. Protein: CASSVGQAEETQYF. The chain combines TRBV9 with TRBJ2-5, with TRBD1 matching over 7 bases. The CDR3 has 14 amino acids. Germline V gene sequence: CDR1 SGDLS, CDR2 YYNGEE. With 2 bases clipped from V and 3 bases from J, the junction kept 4 bases outside the gene matches.

The count of this clone is one. Germline and junction disagree at one end, which may indicate a read error. The V gene is TRBV7-7, the J gene TRBJ2-2; 13 nucleotides align to TRBD2. This CDR3 comprises 17 residues. Germline values: CDR1 SSHAT, CDR2 FNYEAQ (reference sequence). The CDR3 is CASSLTSGGAGTGELFF. DNA of the CDR3: TGTGCTAGCAGCTTAACTAGCGGGGGGGCCGGCACCGGGGAGCTGTTTTTT.

The rearrangement joins TRBV9 to TRBJ1-6; 8 nucleotides align to TRBD1. Germline-derived CDR1 and CDR2 are SGDLS and YYNGEE. The CDR3 has 14 amino acids. After removal of 2 bases from V and 6 bases from J, the junction contained 1 base not matched to a gene. The CDR3 bases are TGTGCCAGCAGCGTGACAGGGGTTAATTCACCCCTCCACTTT. Amino acid sequence: CASSVTGVNSPLHF.

This chain connects TRBV6-1 to TRBJ1-1; D is uncertain. CDR3 length equals 14 residues. Germline V lookup: CDR1 MNHNS, CDR2 SASEGT. V was trimmed by 4 bases and J by 1 base, leaving 10 bases between them. The CDR3 bases are TGTGCCAGCAGTGGACTGGAGGGGAACACTGAAGCTTTCTTT. Protein sequence: CASSGLEGNTEAFF.

The sample holds a few counts of this clone. Here the CDR3 DNA reads TGTGCCAGCAGTTCGGAGCGGCATAACACCTTC. Translated: CASSSERHNTF. This chain uses TRBV6-6 with TRBJ1-2, with D unresolved. CDR3 length: 11 residues. Between the trimmed V and J ends, which lost 4 bases and 12 bases, there was a span of 12 bases. CDR1 is MNHNY, CDR2 SVGAGI, per germline (reference sequence).

This clone was seen just once. The V and J genes are TRBV19 and TRBJ1-5; 8 nucleotides align to TRBD1. The trim removed 6 bases at V and 2 bases at J, leaving 6 bases unmatched. The CDR3 length is 15 residues. In germline, CDR1 is LNHDA, CDR2 SQIVND (reference sequence). The CDR3 nucleotides are TGTGCCAGTAGCCTACAGGGGGTTGGCAATCAGCCCCAGCATTTT. Protein product: CASSLQGVGNQPQHF.

This chain joins TRBV5-1 and TRBJ1-1, with 9 positions matching TRBD1. This CDR3 is 16 amino acids long. The V and J ends lost 2 bases and 4 bases, in that order; junction bases with no gene match: 9. From germline, CDR1 is SGHRS and CDR2 YFSETQ. The CDR3 loop is CASSFLGGQGSTEAFF. In nucleotides, the CDR3 is TGCGCCAGCAGCTTCCTCGGGGGACAGGGCAGCACTGAAGCTTTCTTT.

The chain couples TRBV18 to TRBJ1-5, with D perhaps matching TRBD1 (6 bases). Looked up from germline, CDR1 is KGHSH and CDR2 is LQKENI. Deletions cut 3 bases from V and 7 bases from J, with 16 bases between. The CDR3 is 15 residues long. The DNA of the CDR3 is TGTGCCAGCTCACCTACCGGACAGTTTGGCCAGCCCCAGCATTTT. This gives the protein CASSPTGQFGQPQHF.

With regard to this clone: The same CDR3 arises from other DNA sequences in this sample as well. The chain couples TRBV29-1 to TRBJ2-1; possible D gene TRBD1, 5 bases. The V gene lost 7 bases and the J gene lost 7 bases, with 23 bases spanning the gap. The germline V gene encodes CDR1 SQVTM and CDR2 ANQGSEA. CDR3 length: 15 residues. This CDR3 is CSAGKSGAPTNEQFF. CDR3 bases: TGCAGCGCCGGAAAAAGTGGGGCGCCCACAAATGAGCAGTTCTTC.

In regard to this clone: Other nucleotide sequences from this sample produce the same CDR3. V is TRBV4-1 and J is TRBJ2-3; weak D call: TRBD1 (6 bases). Germline CDR1 MGHRA, CDR2 YSYEKL. Trimming took off 6 bases at V and 0 bases at J, with 10 bases between the two ends. CDR3 length: 14 amino acids. The CDR3: CASSQDRSTDTQYF. The CDR3 coding sequence is TGCGCCAGCAGTCAGGACAGAAGCACAGATACGCAGTATTTT.

V gene TRBV19 combines with J gene TRBJ1-1; tentative D call: TRBD1 (6 bases). The germline CDR1 and CDR2 sequences are LNHDA and SQIVND (reference sequence). V gave up 9 bases and J gave up 6 bases, with 23 bases separating them. This CDR3 contains 15 residues. CDR3 in amino acids: CASTAAGHIAPEAFF. Here the CDR3 DNA reads TGTGCCAGCACCGCAGCGGGACATATAGCACCTGAAGCTTTCTTT.

The CDR3 spells CASSSQGRAYGYTF. The CDR3 DNA follows: TGTGCCAGCAGCTCACAGGGACGGGCCTATGGCTACACCTTC. This chain joins TRBV14 and TRBJ1-2; D might be TRBD1 (6 bases). This CDR3 is built from 14 residues. V shed 5 bases and J shed 4 bases, with 14 bases lying between them. Germline V gene lookup returns CDR1 SGHDN and CDR2 FVKESK. Variable domain in full (rest from reference TRBV14 and TRBJ1-2): EAGVTQFPSHSVIEKGQTVTLRCDPISGHDNLYWYRRVMGKEIKFLLHFVKESKQDESGMPNNRFLAERTGGTYSTLKVQPAELEDSGVYFCASSSQGRAYGYTFGSGTRLTVV.

A word on this clone: One end of the junction is discordant with germline, which a read error may explain. The chain carries TRBV7-7 and TRBJ2-7; 7 bases fit TRBD2. This CDR3 contains 17 residues. From germline, CDR1 is SSHAT and CDR2 FNYEAQ (reference sequence). CDR3 in amino acids: CASSPWPGETSLHEQYF. The CDR3, as DNA: TGTGCTAGCAGCCCCTGGCCCGGTGAGACTAGCCTGCACGAGCAGTACTTC.

This clone was seen a few times. The genes are TRBV5-1 and TRBJ2-3; 8 bases are a match to TRBD2. V lost 1 base to trimming and J lost 3 bases; unmatched junction nucleotides: 4. Germline loops: CDR1 SGHRS, CDR2 YFSETQ. The CDR3 is 15 amino acids. Written as DNA, the CDR3 is TGCGCCAGCAGCTTGACCGGGGGGGTAACAGATACGCAGTATTTT. Its protein product is CASSLTGGVTDTQYF.